The source of this T cell receptor (beta chain) is a study of regulatory T cells in long-lasting Graves disease. For the study at large: With positive TSH receptor antibodies and over 5 years of antithyroid drugs, Graves' disease was considered persistent. Findings of the study overall: Newly diagnosed patients shared 850 to 1,000 public clonotypes; persistent patients shared around 2,500.

Details on this clonotype: Its antigen is currently unknown.

The time point denotes: persistent/refractory GD, antithyroid drugs over 5 years with positive TRAb. Construction of the TCR library relied on RNA isolated from PBMCs. CDR3 regions were amplified by Arm-PCR using iRepertoire HTBI primers to build TCR beta libraries. TCRdb processed the multiplex PCR reads anew with MiXCR; each CDR3 protein has one entry. Counted here are approximately 400,000 distinct CDR3 sequences, roughly 20% occurring once; the ten biggest clones make up less than 25%. In germline, CDR1 is SNHLY, CDR2 FYNNEI. This CDR3 comprises 14 residues. J gave up 2 bases and V 5 bases, and 5 bases lay outside the gene matches.

This receptor was taken from a female donor with Graves disease. Sequenced here: peripheral blood mononuclear cells (PBMCs), sampled when the disease was refractory, from a patient treated with antithyroid drugs. V usage is TRBV2 and J usage is TRBJ2-5, with TRBD2 matching 7 bases. The CDR3 nucleotides are TGTGCCAGCAGTTTCGGACTAGGACAAGAGACCCAGTACTTC. It encodes CASSFGLGQETQYF.